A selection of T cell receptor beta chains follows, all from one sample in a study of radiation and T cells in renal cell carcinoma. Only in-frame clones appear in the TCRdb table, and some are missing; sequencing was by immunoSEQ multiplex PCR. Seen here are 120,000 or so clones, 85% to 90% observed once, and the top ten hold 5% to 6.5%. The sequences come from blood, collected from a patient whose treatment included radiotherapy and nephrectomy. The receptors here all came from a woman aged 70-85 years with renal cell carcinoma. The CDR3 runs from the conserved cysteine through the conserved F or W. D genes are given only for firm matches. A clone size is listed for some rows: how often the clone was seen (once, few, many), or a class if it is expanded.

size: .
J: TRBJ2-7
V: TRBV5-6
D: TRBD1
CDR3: CASSWGDRDREQYF
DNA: TGTGCCAGCAGCTGGGGGGATCGGGACAGGGAGCAGTACTTC

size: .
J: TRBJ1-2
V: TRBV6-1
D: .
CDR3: CASSDRGNYGYTF
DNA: TGTGCCAGCAGCGACCGGGGAAACTATGGCTACACCTTC

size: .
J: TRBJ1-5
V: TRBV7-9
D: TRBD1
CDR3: CASSRDRGNQPQHF
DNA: TGTGCCAGCAGCCGCGACAGGGGCAATCAGCCCCAGCATTTT

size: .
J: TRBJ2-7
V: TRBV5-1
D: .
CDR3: CASSVGGRANYEQYF
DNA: TGCGCCAGCAGCGTCGGAGGCAGGGCCAATTACGAGCAGTACTTC

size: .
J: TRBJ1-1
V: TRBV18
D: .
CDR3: CASSPPRGGMNTEAFF
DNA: TGTGCCAGCTCACCACCACGGGGAGGAATGAACACTGAAGCTTTCTTT

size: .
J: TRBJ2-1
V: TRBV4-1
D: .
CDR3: CASSQGSSLSSYNEQFF
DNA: TGCGCCAGCAGCCAGGGGAGCTCACTTAGCTCCTACAATGAGCAGTTCTTC

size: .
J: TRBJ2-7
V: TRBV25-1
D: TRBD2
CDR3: CASSDGTSGGSYEQYF
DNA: TGTGCCAGCAGTGATGGGACTAGCGGGGGATCCTACGAGCAGTACTTC

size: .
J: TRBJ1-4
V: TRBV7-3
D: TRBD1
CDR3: CASSSPGGLYPTNEKLFF
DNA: TGTGCCAGCAGCTCCCCAGGGGGCCTATACCCAACTAATGAAAAACTGTTTTTT

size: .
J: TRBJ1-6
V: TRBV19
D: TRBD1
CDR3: CASSPRDRGSYNSPLHF
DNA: TGTGCCAGTAGTCCCCGGGACAGGGGGTCCTATAATTCACCCCTCCACTTT

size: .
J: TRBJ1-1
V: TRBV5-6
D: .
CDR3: CASSFFGGTEAFF
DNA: TGTGCCAGCAGCTTTTTTGGGGGCACTGAAGCTTTCTTT

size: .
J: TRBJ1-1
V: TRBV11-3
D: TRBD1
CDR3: CASTQGGHTEAFF
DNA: TGTGCCAGCACCCAGGGGGGACACACTGAAGCTTTCTTT

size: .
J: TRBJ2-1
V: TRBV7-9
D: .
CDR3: CASSLGVEQFF
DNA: TGTGCCAGCAGCTTAGGTGTTGAGCAGTTCTTC

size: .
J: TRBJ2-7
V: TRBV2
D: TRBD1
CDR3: CASSPGTGGEEQYF
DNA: TGTGCCAGCAGCCCCGGGACAGGGGGAGAAGAGCAGTACTTC

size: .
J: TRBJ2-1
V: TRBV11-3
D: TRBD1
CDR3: CASRPGQGVYNEQFF
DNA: TGTGCCAGCAGGCCCGGACAGGGGGTATACAATGAGCAGTTCTTC

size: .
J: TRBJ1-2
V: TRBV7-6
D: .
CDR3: CASSLGSRARGYGYTF
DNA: TGTGCCAGCAGCTTAGGGTCAAGGGCCCGGGGCTATGGCTACACCTTC

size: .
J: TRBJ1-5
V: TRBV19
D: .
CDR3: CASSPTGWGDQPQHF
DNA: TGTGCCAGTAGTCCCACGGGCTGGGGGGATCAGCCCCAGCATTTT

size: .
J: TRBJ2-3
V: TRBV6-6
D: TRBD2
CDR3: CASSAGGPDTQYF
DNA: TGTGCCAGCTCGGCGGGGGGGCCCGATACGCAGTATTTT

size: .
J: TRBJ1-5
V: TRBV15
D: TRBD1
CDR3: CATSRAEGTASSNQPQHF
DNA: TGTGCCACCAGCAGAGCCGAAGGGACAGCCTCTAGCAATCAGCCCCAGCATTTT

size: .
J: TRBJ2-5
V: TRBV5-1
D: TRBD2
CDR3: CASRPDISIAGGQETQYF
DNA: TGCGCCAGCAGACCGGATATATCAATAGCGGGGGGCCAAGAGACCCAGTACTTC

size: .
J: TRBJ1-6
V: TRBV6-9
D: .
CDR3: CASSSVPGHF
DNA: TGTGCCAGCAGTTCCGTCCCGGGCCACTTT

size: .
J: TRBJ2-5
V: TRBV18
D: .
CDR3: CASSPPVQETQYF
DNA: TGTGCCAGCTCACCACCGGTCCAAGAGACCCAGTACTTC

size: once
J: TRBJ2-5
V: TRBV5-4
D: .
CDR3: CASSILMQETQYF
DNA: TGTGCCAGCAGCATTTTAATGCAAGAGACCCAGTACTTC

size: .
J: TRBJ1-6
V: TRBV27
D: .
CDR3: CASSFGIYNSPLHF
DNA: TGTGCCAGCAGTTTCGGTATTTATAATTCACCCCTCCACTTT

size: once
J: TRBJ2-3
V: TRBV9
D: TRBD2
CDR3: CASSFLPGGGLTDTQYF
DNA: TGTGCCAGCAGCTTCCTCCCCGGGGGGGGCCTGACAGATACGCAGTATTTT

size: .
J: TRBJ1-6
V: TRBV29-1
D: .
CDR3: CSVGPGPNSPLHF
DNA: TGCAGCGTTGGACCAGGGCCCAATTCACCCCTCCACTTT

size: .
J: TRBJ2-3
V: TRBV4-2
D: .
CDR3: CASTLDRADTQYF
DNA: TGTGCCAGCACCCTCGACCGGGCAGATACGCAGTATTTT

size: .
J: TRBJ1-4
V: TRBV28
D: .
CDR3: CASSLMTPGTNEKLFF
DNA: TGTGCCAGCAGTTTAATGACTCCTGGAACTAATGAAAAACTGTTTTTT

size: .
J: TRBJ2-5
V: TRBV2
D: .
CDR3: CASSLAGGQGETQYF
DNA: TGTGCCAGCAGTTTAGCCGGGGGGCAGGGAGAGACCCAGTACTTC

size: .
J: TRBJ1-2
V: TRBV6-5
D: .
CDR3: CASTPGHNYGYTF
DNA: TGTGCCAGCACCCCGGGACATAACTATGGCTACACCTTC

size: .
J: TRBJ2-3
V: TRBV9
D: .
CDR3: CASSVASGGSTDTQYF
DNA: TGTGCCAGCAGCGTAGCTTCCGGGGGCAGCACAGATACGCAGTATTTT

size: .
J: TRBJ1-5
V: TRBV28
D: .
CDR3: CASSFGLGSGNQPQHF
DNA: TGTGCCAGCAGTTTTGGTTTGGGATCGGGCAATCAGCCCCAGCATTTT

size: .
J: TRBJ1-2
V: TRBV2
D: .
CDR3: CASNPGGTGYGYTF
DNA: TGTGCCAGCAATCCCGGAGGGACGGGCTATGGCTACACCTTC

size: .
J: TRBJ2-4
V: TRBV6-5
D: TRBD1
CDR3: CASSLGLQGSAIQYF
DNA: TGTGCCAGCAGTCTAGGGTTACAGGGGTCTGCCATTCAGTACTTC

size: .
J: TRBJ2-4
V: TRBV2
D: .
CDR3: CASSPRGGPRGIQYF
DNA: TGTGCCAGCTCCCCTAGGGGGGGCCCCCGTGGAATTCAGTACTTC

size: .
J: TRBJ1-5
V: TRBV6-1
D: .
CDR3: CASSVEGALLQPQHF
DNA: TGTGCCAGCAGTGTAGAAGGGGCGCTTCTCCAGCCCCAGCATTTT

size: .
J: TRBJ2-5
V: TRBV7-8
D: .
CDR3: CASSPKETQYF
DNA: TGTGCCAGCAGCCCCAAAGAGACCCAGTACTTC

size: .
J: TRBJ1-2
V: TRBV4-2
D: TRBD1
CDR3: CASSQVTGGATVYGYTF
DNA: TGTGCCAGCAGCCAAGTCACAGGGGGCGCGACGGTATATGGCTACACCTTC

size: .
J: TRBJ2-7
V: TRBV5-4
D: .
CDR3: CASSSAVRAEEQYF
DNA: TGTGCCAGCAGCTCGGCCGTGAGGGCAGAAGAGCAGTACTTC

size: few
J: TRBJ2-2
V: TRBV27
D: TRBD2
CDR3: CASSKAGGLETGELFF
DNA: TGTGCCAGCAGTAAAGCGGGGGGGCTTGAAACCGGGGAGCTGTTTTTT

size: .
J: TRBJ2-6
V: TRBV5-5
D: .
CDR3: CASSLGGTGANVLTF
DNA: TGTGCCAGCAGCTTGGGGGGAACTGGGGCCAACGTCCTGACTTTC

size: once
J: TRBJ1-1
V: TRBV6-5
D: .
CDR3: CASTGRGQAFF
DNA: TGTGCCAGCACCGGGCGGGGGCAGGCTTTCTTT

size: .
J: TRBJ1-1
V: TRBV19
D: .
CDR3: CASSIYKGVAEAFF
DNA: TGTGCCAGTAGTATCTACAAGGGGGTCGCTGAAGCTTTCTTT

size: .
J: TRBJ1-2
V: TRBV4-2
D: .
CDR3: CASSQEFGAYYGYTF
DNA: TGTGCCAGCAGCCAAGAATTTGGCGCTTACTATGGCTACACCTTC

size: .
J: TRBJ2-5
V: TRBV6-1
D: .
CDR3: CASSEADNRAGETQYF
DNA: TGTGCCAGCAGTGAAGCCGACAACAGGGCTGGAGAGACCCAGTACTTC

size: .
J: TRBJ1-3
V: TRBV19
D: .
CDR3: CASSIIGGRNTIYF
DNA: TGTGCCAGTAGTATCATAGGCGGACGAAACACCATATATTTT

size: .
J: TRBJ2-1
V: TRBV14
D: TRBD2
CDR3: CASSQERSSGSNEQFF
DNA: TGTGCCAGCAGCCAAGAACGGTCTAGCGGGAGCAATGAGCAGTTCTTC

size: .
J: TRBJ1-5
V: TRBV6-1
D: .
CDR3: CASSAPPMDSNQPQHF
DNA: TGTGCCAGCAGTGCCCCCCCCATGGATAGCAATCAGCCCCAGCATTTT

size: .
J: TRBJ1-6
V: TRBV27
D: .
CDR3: CATAGRSYNSPLHF
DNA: TGTGCCACCGCAGGGAGATCATATAATTCACCCCTCCACTTT

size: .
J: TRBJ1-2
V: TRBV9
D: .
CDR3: CASSVGPGVSNYGYTF
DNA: TGTGCCAGCAGCGTAGGTCCAGGGGTATCTAACTATGGCTACACCTTC

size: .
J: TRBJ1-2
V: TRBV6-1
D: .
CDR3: CACSDGTGLGYTF
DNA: TGTGCCTGTTCAGATGGAACAGGGCTCGGCTACACCTTC

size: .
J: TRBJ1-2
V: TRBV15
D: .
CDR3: CATSRGEGSHGYTF
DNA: TGTGCCACCAGCAGAGGCGAGGGCAGCCATGGCTACACCTTC

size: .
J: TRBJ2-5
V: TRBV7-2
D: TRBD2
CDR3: CASSPYRTSGGAKTQYF
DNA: TGTGCCAGCAGCCCCTATCGGACTAGCGGGGGGGCAAAGACCCAGTACTTC

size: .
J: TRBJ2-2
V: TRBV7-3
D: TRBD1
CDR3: CASSSTGAGELFF
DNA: TGTGCCAGCAGCTCCACAGGGGCCGGGGAGCTGTTTTTT

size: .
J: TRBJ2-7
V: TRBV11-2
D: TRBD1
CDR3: CASSYPGQGPPRDEQYF
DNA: TGTGCCAGCAGCTATCCGGGACAGGGACCCCCTCGGGACGAGCAGTACTTC

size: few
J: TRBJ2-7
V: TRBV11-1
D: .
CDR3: CASNGAAGGRYEQYF
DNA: TGTGCCAGCAACGGAGCTGCCGGGGGGCGTTACGAGCAGTACTTC

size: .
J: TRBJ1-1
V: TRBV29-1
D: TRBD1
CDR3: CSVVRTGFTEAFF
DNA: TGCAGCGTTGTTAGGACAGGATTTACTGAAGCTTTCTTT

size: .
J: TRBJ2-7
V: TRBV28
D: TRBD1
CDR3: CASSIGQGAYEQYF
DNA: TGTGCCAGCAGTATCGGACAGGGGGCCTACGAGCAGTACTTC

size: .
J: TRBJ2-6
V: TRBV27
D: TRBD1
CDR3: CASSLGQGPNVLTF
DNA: TGTGCCAGCAGTCTGGGACAGGGACCCAACGTCCTGACTTTC

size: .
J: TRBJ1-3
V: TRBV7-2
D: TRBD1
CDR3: CASSARDSRLSGNTIYF
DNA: TGTGCCAGCAGCGCACGGGACAGCCGCCTCTCTGGAAACACCATATATTTT